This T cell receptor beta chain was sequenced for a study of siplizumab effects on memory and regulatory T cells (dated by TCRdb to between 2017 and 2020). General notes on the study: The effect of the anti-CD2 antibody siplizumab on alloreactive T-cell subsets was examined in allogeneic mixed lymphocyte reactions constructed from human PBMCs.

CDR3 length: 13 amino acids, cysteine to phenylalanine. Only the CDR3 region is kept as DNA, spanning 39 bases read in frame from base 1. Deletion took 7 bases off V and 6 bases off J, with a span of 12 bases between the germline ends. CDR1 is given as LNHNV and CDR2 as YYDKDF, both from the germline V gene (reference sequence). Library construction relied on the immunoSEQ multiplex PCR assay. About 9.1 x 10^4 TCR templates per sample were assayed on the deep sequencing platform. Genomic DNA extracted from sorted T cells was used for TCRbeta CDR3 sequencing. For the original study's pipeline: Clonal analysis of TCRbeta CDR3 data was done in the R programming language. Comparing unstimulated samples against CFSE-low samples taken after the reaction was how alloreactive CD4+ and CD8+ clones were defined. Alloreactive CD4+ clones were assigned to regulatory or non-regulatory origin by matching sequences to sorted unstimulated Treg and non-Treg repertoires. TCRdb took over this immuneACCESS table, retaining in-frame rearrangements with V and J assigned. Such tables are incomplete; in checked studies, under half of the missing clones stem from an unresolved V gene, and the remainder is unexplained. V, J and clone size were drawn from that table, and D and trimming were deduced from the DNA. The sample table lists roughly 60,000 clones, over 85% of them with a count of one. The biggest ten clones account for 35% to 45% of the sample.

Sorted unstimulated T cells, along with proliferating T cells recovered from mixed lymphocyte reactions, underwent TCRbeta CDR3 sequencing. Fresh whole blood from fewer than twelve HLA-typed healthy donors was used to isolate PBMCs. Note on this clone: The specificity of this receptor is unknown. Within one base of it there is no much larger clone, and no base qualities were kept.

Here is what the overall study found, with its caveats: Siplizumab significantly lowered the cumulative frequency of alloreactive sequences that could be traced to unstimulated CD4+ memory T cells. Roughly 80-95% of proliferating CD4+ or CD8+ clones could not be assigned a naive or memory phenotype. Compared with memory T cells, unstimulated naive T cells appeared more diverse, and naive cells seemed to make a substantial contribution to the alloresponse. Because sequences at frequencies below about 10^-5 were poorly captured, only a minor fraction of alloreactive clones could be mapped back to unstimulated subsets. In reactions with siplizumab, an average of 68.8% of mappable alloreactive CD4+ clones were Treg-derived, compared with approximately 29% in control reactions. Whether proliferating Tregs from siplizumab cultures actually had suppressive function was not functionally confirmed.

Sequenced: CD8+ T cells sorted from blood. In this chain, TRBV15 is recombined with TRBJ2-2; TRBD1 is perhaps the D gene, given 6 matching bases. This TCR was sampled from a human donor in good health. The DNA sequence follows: TGTGCCACCATCCCACAGGGTTCCGGGGAGCTGTTTTTT. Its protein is CATIPQGSGELFF.